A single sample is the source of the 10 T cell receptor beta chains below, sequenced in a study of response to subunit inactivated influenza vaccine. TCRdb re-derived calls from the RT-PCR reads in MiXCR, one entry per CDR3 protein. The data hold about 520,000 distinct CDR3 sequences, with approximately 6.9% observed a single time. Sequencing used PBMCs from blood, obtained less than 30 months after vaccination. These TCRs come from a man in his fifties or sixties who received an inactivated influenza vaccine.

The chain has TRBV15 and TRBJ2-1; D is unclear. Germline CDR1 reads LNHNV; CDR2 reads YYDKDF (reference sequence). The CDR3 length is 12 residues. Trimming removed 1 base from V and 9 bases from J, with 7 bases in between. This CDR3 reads CATSRVGREQFF. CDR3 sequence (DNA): TGTGCCACCAGCAGAGTGGGTCGTGAGCAGTTCTTC.

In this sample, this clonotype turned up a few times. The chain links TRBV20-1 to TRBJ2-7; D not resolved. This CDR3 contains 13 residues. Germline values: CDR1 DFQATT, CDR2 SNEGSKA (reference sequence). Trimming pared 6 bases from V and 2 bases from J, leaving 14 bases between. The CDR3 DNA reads TGCAGTGCGATCCTAGGTATCGCCTACGAGCAGTACTTC. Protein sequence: CSAILGIAYEQYF.

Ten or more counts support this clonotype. The CDR3 loop is CASSLVADSGGYTF. CDR3 sequence (DNA): TGTGCCAGCAGCTTAGTGGCCGACTCCGGGGGCTACACCTTC. The chain has TRBV7-9 and TRBJ1-2; D remains unclear. Trimming removed 1 base from V and 8 bases from J, with 14 bases in between. Germline CDR1 SEHNR, CDR2 FQNEAQ (reference sequence). The CDR3 extends over 14 amino acids.

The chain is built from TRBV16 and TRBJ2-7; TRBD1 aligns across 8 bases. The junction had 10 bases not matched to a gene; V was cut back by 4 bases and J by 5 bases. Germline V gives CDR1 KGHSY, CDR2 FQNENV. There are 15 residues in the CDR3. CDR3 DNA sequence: TGTGCCAGCAGCCCTGGAAGGACAGGGCGGGACGAGCAGTACTTC. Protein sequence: CASSPGRTGRDEQYF.

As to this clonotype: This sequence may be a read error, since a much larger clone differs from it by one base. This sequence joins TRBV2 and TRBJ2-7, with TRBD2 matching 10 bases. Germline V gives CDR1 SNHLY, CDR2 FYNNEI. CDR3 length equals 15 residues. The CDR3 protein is CVSSASGRASYEQYF. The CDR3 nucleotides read TGTGTCAGCAGTGCAAGCGGGAGGGCCTCGTACGAGCAGTACTTC.

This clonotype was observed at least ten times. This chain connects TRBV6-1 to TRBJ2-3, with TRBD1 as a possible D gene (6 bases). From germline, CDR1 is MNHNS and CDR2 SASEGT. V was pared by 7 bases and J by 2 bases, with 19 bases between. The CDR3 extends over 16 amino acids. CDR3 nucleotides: TGTGCCAGCAAAACCGGGTGGCAGGGGAACACAGATACGCAGTATTTT. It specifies CASKTGWQGNTDTQYF.

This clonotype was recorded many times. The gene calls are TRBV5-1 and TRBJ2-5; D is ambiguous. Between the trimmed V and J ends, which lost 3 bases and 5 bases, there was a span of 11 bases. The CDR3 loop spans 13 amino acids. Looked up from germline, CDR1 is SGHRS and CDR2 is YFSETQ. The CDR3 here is CASSSNADETQYF. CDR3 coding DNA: TGCGCCAGCAGCTCCAACGCGGATGAGACCCAGTACTTC.

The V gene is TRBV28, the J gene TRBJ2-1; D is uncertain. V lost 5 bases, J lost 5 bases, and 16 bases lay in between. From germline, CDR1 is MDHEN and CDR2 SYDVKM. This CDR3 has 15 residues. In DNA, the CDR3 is TGTGCCAGCAGTCCCAGTCAGGACCGCAACAATGAGCAGTTCTTC. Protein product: CASSPSQDRNNEQFF.

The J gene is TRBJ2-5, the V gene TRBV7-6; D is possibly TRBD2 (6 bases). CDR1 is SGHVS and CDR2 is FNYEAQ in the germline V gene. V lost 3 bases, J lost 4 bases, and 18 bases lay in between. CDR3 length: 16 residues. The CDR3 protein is CASSFRQGLRGETQYF. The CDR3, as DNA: TGTGCCAGCAGCTTTCGGCAGGGACTTAGAGGAGAGACCCAGTACTTC.

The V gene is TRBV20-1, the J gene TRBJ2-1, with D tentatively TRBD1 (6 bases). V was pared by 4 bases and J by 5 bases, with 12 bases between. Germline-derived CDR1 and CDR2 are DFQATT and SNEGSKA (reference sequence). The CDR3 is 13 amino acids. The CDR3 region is CSATGHLNNEQFF. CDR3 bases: TGCAGTGCTACGGGACACCTCAACAATGAGCAGTTCTTC.